Included here is one T cell receptor beta chain sequence, with context. Repertoires were generated with immunoSEQ multiplex PCR, while TCRdb's copy carries only in-frame clones and drops some. Among 200,000 or so clones listed, about 86% were seen once. With 4 bases removed from V and 2 bases from J, the gap between germline ends came to 12 bases. Germline assignment: CDR1 SGHDT and CDR2 YYEEEE. The CDR3 contains 14 residues. These data belong to a study of blood T cell repertoires in COVID-19. This sequence joins TRBV5-6 and TRBJ1-2; D possibly corresponds to TRBD1 (6 bases). The sequenced material came from PBMCs or T cells enriched from blood (not recorded which). The sequence derives from a man aged 35 to 55 who had recovered from COVID-19. The CDR3 DNA reads as TGTGCCAGCAGCCCGACAGGAGAAAACTATGGCTACACCTTC. It codes for CASSPTGENYGYTF.